This T cell receptor (beta chain) was recovered during a study of blood T cell repertoires in COVID-19. Study at large: Acute and convalescent COVID-19 samples came from the United States, Italy and Spain. PBMCs, B-cell-depleted T cells, or T cells were the source of the cDNA or gDNA that made up the material.

Authors' methods: Quantification of nucleated cells was approximated via reference gene primer amplification. Generated by immunoSEQ multiplex PCR, the TCRdb table keeps only in-frame clones and is missing some. V and J calls plus clone size are reproduced from that table; the DNA served to infer D and trimming. The data contain 120,000 or so clones, over 75% of them seen just once; the ten biggest clones take up 6.6%. The CDR3 loop spans 11 amino acids. Looked up from germline, CDR1 is DFQATT and CDR2 is SNEGSKA (reference sequence). V gave up 5 bases and J gave up 8 bases, with 12 bases separating them.

Sequenced: peripheral blood. This TCR derives from a man aged 80 or over with active or convalescent COVID-19. This chain uses TRBV20-1 with TRBJ1-2; no clear D gene. CDR3 in DNA: TGCAGTGCTCCCGGGGAATTCGGCTACACCTTC. Translated: CSAPGEFGYTF.